The entry below gives a single T cell receptor (beta chain) sequence along with its context. Its cognate antigen is unknown. The data are from a study of T cell responses to AZD1222 COVID-19 vaccine. The wider study: Analyses pooled second doses at about 4 or about 12 weeks.

The study, taken as a whole, reports: Repertoire sampling occurred only after the peak T cell response. Mostly white British, mostly female donors; authors suggested clonal diversity may be underestimated. Spike-specific TCR breadth and depth grew following two AZD1222 doses.

Assay: immunoSEQ multiplex PCR; the TCRdb copy retains only in-frame clones and omits some. Of about 100,000 clones detected, around nine tenths appear once; the ten largest clones hold approximately 9%. The origin of this receptor is an adult in good health. The sample consisted of peripheral blood, taken on day 0 of AZD1222 vaccination.

CDR3 sequence: CATSDRRYQPQHF. Here the CDR3 DNA reads TGTGCCACCAGTGACCGAAGATATCAGCCCCAGCATTTT. The chain uses TRBV24-1 and TRBJ1-5, with D unclear. The CDR3 has 13 amino acids. The ends were cut back, 4 bases at V and 5 bases at J, with 8 bases in the middle. CDR1 and CDR2 (germline): KGHDR, SFDVKD.